The T cell receptor beta chain under discussion was sequenced for a study of blood T cells in healthy people across ages. Notes on the study in general: Aged donors had fewer naive CD4+ cells and lower diversity than long-lived donors.

Extracted total RNA amounted to at least 6 micrograms for each sample. This clonotype was seen only a few times. The antigen is unknown. The junction does not match germline at one end; this may be a read error. Per the germline V gene, CDR1 is SGHTA and CDR2 is FQGTGA. This CDR3 has 13 amino acids. The second PCR ran roughly 6 to 11 cycles with a sample-barcoded 5' primer and J-beta primers. Each CDR3 protein gets one entry after TCRdb re-called the 5' RACE reads with MiXCR. The sample has approximately 290,000 distinct CDR3 sequences, 25% to 30% seen once. This TCR came from a woman in her sixties or seventies in good health. The sequencing input was blood. V is TRBV7-3 and J is TRBJ2-5, with a tentative D call TRBD1 (8 bases). CDR3 loop: CASSTGGGETQHF. The DNA for the CDR3 is TGTGCCAGCAGTACAGGGGGGGGAGAGACCCAGCACTTC.